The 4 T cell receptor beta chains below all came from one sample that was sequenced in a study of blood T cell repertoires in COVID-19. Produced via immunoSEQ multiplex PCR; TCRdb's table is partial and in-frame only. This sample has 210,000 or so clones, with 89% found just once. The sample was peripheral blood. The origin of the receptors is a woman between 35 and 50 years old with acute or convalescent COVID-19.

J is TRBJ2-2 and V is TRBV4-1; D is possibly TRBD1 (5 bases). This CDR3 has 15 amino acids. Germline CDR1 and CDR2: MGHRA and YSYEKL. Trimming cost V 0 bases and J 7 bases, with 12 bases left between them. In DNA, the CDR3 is TGCGCCAGCAGCCAAGAGAATACGCAGGGCGGGGAGCTGTTTTTT. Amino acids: CASSQENTQGGELFF.

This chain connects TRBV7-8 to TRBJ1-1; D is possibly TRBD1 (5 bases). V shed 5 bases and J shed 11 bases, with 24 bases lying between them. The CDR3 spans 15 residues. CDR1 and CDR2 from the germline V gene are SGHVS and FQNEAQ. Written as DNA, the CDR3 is TGTGCCAGCAGCCTCAGGCGCGGGGGACCGGAGAAGGCTTTCTTT. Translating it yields CASSLRRGGPEKAFF.

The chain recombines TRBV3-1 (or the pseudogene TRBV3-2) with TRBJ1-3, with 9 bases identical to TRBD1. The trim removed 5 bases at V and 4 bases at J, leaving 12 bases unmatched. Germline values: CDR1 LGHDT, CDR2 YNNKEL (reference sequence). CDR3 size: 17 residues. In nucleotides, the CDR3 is TGTGCCAGCAGCGGGGGGACAGGGAAGGATGTCGGAAACACCATATATTTT. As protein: CASSGGTGKDVGNTIYF.

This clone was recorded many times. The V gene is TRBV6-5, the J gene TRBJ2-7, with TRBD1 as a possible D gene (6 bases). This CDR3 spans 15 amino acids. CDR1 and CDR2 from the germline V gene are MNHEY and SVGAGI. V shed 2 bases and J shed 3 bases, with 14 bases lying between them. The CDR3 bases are TGTGCCAGCAGTTACCAGCGGACAGTACGCTACGAGCAGTACGTC. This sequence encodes CASSYQRTVRYEQYV.